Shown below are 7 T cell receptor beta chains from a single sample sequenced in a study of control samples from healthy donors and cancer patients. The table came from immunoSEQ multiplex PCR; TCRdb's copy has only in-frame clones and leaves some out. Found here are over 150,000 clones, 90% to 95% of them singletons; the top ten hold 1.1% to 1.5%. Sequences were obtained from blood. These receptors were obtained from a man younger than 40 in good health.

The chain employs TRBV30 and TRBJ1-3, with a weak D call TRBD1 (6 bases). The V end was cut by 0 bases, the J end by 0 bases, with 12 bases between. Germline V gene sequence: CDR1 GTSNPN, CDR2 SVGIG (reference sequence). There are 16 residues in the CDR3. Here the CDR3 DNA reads TGTGCCTGGAGTGTCCGGACAGCCCGCTCTGGAAACACCATATATTTT. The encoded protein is CAWSVRTARSGNTIYF.

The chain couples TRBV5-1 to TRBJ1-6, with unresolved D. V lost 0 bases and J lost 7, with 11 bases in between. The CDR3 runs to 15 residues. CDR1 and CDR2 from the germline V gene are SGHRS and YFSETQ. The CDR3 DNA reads TGCGCCAGCAGCTTGGGCGTAGGGAGGAATTCACCCCTCCACTTT. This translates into CASSLGVGRNSPLHF.

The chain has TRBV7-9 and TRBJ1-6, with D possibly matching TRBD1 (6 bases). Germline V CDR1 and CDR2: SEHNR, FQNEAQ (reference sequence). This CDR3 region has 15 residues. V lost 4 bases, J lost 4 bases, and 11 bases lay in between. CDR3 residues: CASSSGVGYNSPLHF. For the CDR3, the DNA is TGTGCCAGCAGCTCAGGGGTAGGGTATAATTCACCCCTCCACTTT.

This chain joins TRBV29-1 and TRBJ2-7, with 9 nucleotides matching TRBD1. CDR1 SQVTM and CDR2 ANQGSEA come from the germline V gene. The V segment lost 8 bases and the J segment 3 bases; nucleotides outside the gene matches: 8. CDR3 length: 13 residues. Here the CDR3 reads CSFSGQGNYEQYF. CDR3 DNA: TGCAGCTTCTCGGGACAGGGTAACTACGAGCAGTACTTC.

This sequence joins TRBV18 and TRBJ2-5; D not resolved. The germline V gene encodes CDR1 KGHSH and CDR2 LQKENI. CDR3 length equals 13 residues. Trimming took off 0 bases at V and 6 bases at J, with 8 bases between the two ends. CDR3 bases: TGTGCCAGCTCACCACCCGGGTCCCAGACCCAGTACTTC. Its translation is CASSPPGSQTQYF.

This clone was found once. The CDR3 sequence is CASSPMTFNSGNTIYF. CDR3 DNA sequence: TGTGCCAGCAGCCCAATGACCTTTAACTCTGGAAACACCATATATTTT. The genes are TRBV9 and TRBJ1-3; no definite D call. CDR3 size: 16 residues. The ends were cut back, 4 bases at V and 0 bases at J, with 14 bases in the middle. Germline values: CDR1 SGDLS, CDR2 YYNGEE. The whole variable domain, remainder taken from reference TRBV9 and TRBJ1-3, is DSGVTQTPKHLITATGQRVTLRCSPRSGDLSVYWYQQSLDQGLQFLIQYYNGEERAKGNILERFSAQQFPDLHSELNLSSLELGDSALYFCASSPMTFNSGNTIYFGEGSWLTVV.

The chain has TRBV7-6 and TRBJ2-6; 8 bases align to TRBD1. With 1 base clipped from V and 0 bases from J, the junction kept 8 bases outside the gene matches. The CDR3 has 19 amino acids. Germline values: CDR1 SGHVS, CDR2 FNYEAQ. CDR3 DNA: TGTGCCAGCAGCTTAGTTGCAGGGGGCCAAATCTCTGGGGCCAACGTCCTGACTTTC. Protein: CASSLVAGGQISGANVLTF. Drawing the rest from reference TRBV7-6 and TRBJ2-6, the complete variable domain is GAGVSQSPRYKVTKRGQDVALRCDPISGHVSLYWYRQALGQGPEFLTYFNYEAQQDKSGLPNDRFSAERPEGSISTLTIQRTEQRDSAMYRCASSLVAGGQISGANVLTFGAGSRLTVL.